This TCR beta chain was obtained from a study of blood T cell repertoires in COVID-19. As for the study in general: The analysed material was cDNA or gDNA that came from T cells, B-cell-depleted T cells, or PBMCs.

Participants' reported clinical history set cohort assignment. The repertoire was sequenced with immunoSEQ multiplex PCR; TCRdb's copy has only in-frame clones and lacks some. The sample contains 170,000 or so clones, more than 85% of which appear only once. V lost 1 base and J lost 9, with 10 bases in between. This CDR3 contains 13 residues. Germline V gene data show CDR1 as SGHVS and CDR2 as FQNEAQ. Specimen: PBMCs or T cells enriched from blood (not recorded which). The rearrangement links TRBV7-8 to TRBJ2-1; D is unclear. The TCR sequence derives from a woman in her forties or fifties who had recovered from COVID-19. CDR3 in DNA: TGTGCCAGCAGCTTAGGGCTTGGCGGTGAGCAGTTCTTC. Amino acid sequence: CASSLGLGGEQFF. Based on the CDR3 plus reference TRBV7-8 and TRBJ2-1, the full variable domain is GAGVSQSPRYKVAKRGQDVALRCDPISGHVSLFWYQQALGQGPEFLTYFQNEAQLDKSGLPSDRFFAERPEGSVSTLKIQRTQQEDSAVYLCASSLGLGGEQFFGPGTRLTVL.